Shown below are 11 T cell receptor beta chains from a single sample sequenced in a study of OX40 agonist ivuxolimab in advanced cancers. Clones were read by immunoSEQ multiplex PCR, and TCRdb kept only the in-frame ones, dropping some. The top ten hold around 2.3% of the sample, which has around 65,000 clones, over 60% seen once. The material sequenced was CD4+ or CD8+ T cells sorted from blood, taken in a trial of the OX40 agonist ivuxolimab. These TCRs come from an adult with an advanced solid tumor such as melanoma, head and neck, liver or kidney cancer.

The chain is built from TRBV30 and TRBJ2-3; D could derive from TRBD1 or TRBD2 (5 bases each). From germline, CDR1 is GTSNPN and CDR2 SVGIG (reference sequence). Between the trimmed V and J ends, which lost 5 bases and 9 bases, there was a span of 18 bases. The CDR3 consists of 13 residues. DNA of the CDR3: TGTGCCTGGCACAAGAGGGGTCCAGGGACGCAGTATTTT. Its protein is CAWHKRGPGTQYF.

This clone appeared a single time. The chain couples TRBV29-1 to TRBJ1-1; tentatively, D is TRBD1 (5 bases). The CDR3 is 13 amino acids. From germline, CDR1 is SQVTM and CDR2 ANQGSEA. Between the trimmed V and J ends, which lost 1 base and 1 base, there was a span of 7 bases. The CDR3 DNA reads TGCAGCGTTGAAGGCAGGGAGAACACTGAAGCTTTCTTT. Amino acids: CSVEGRENTEAFF.

This chain links TRBV5-1 with TRBJ2-1; D is perhaps TRBD1 (6 bases). Looked up from germline, CDR1 is SGHRS and CDR2 is YFSETQ. The CDR3 totals 14 residues. V lost 6 bases to trimming and J lost 4 bases, with 14 bases between them. This CDR3 is CASTGQGIYNEQFF. In DNA form, the CDR3 reads TGCGCCAGCACGGGGCAGGGGATATACAATGAGCAGTTCTTC.

V usage is TRBV27 and J usage is TRBJ2-5; maybe TRBD2 (6 bases). Germline assignment: CDR1 MNHEY and CDR2 SMNVEV (reference sequence). The CDR3 consists of 16 residues. V gave up 1 base and J gave up 4 bases, with 16 bases separating them. The CDR3 spells CASSLLLAGKGETQYF. In nucleotides, the CDR3 is TGTGCCAGCAGTTTATTACTCGCGGGAAAAGGAGAGACCCAGTACTTC.

The chain carries TRBV6-5 and TRBJ2-5, with D unclear. Germline loops: CDR1 MNHEY, CDR2 SVGAGI. V was trimmed by 7 bases and J by 7 bases, leaving 13 bases between them. The CDR3 has 12 residues. CDR3 amino acids: CASTSASRTQYF. CDR3 bases: TGTGCCAGCACCTCCGCGTCTCGGACCCAGTACTTC.

The chain has TRBV2 and TRBJ2-7; no definite D call. V was clipped by 4 bases and J by 3 bases, with 4 bases between them. This CDR3 has 11 residues. From germline, CDR1 is SNHLY and CDR2 FYNNEI. The CDR3 spells CASSVFYEQYF. The CDR3 DNA sequence: TGTGCCAGCAGTGTATTCTACGAGCAGTACTTC.

This clone was found once. Other DNA sequences in this specimen translate into the identical CDR3. The gene calls are TRBV30 and TRBJ2-2; unclear D gene. V gave up 3 bases and J gave up 6 bases, with 2 bases separating them. The CDR3 contains 10 residues. Looked up from germline, CDR1 is GTSNPN and CDR2 is SVGIG (reference sequence). CDR3 sequence reads: CAWSAGELFF. The CDR3 DNA sequence: TGTGCCTGGAGCGCCGGGGAGCTGTTTTTT. Full variable domain (missing parts from reference TRBV30 and TRBJ2-2): SQTIHQWPATLVQPVGSPLSLECTVEGTSNPNLYWYRQAAGRGLQLLFYSVGIGQISSEVPQNLSASRPQDRQFILSSKKLLLSDSGFYLCAWSAGELFFGEGSRLTVL.

The V call is TRBV2, the J call TRBJ2-3; 12 bases agree with TRBD2. V was clipped by 6 bases and J by 4 bases; unmatched bases: 5. This CDR3 has 15 amino acids. The germline gives CDR1 SNHLY, CDR2 FYNNEI. CDR3 DNA: TGTGCCAGCAGCGTACTAGCGGGGGGTGCAGATACGCAGTATTTT. Protein product: CASSVLAGGADTQYF.

The V and J genes are TRBV19 and TRBJ1-1; TRBD1 is a possible D gene (5 bases). The CDR3 loop spans 15 amino acids. V was pared by 10 bases and J by 4 bases, with 22 bases between. Germline-derived CDR1 and CDR2 are LNHDA and SQIVND (reference sequence). The CDR3 coding sequence is TGTGCCACGAGACAGCGAAACTCCCTGGGCACTGAAGCTTTCTTT. It is translated as CATRQRNSLGTEAFF.

This sequence joins TRBV2 and TRBJ1-1; D uncertain. Trimming took 6 bases from V and 10 from J, leaving 15 bases between them. The CDR3 has 12 amino acids. Germline V gene data show CDR1 as SNHLY and CDR2 as FYNNEI. CDR3 protein: CASRLARSAAFF. Here the CDR3 DNA reads TGTGCCAGCAGGCTTGCAAGGTCGGCAGCTTTCTTT.

The chain links TRBV7-8 to TRBJ2-1, with 8 bases identical to TRBD1. This CDR3 has 16 amino acids. From germline, CDR1 is SGHVS and CDR2 FQNEAQ. The V and J ends lost 1 base and 7 bases, in that order; junction bases with no gene match: 9. This CDR3 reads CASSLDDQGARNEQFF. CDR3 DNA sequence: TGTGCCAGCAGCTTAGATGATCAGGGGGCGAGAAATGAGCAGTTCTTC.